These T cell receptor beta chains were read from a single sample in a study of shared clonotypes between healthy human individuals. Using immunoSEQ multiplex PCR, the repertoire was profiled, and TCRdb retains in-frame clones only, with some absent. The sample yields some 2,000,000 clones, about 95% seen once. The sequenced sample was naive CD8+ T cells sorted from blood. These receptors were taken from a man younger than 35 in good health. CDR3s include the opening cysteine and the closing phenylalanine or tryptophan. A D gene is named only where the DNA matches it firmly. Rows give clone size only sometimes, using once, few, many, or a class for an expanded clone.

j_call | cdr3_length | v_call | d_call | clone_size | cdr3_aa | cdr3_nt
TRBJ2-3 | 16 | TRBV7-9 | TRBD2 | NA | CASSPALGGGTDTQYF | TGTGCCAGCAGCCCAGCATTGGGGGGGGGCACAGATACGCAGTATTTT
TRBJ2-2 | 13 | TRBV28 | NA | NA | CASSLWGTGELFF | TGTGCCAGCAGTTTATGGGGCACCGGGGAGCTGTTTTTT
TRBJ2-2 | 15 | TRBV5-5 | NA | NA | CASSLDGGASGELFF | TGTGCCAGCAGCTTGGATGGGGGCGCCTCCGGGGAGCTGTTTTTT
TRBJ1-3 | 17 | TRBV7-8 | TRBD1 | NA | CASSLGGTGWTGNTIYF | TGTGCCAGCAGCTTAGGGGGGACAGGGTGGACTGGAAACACCATATATTTT
TRBJ2-7 | 15 | TRBV4-1 | NA | NA | CASSQDRLPSYEQYF | TGCGCCAGCAGCCAAGATCGGCTGCCCTCCTACGAGCAGTACTTC
TRBJ2-7 | 17 | TRBV7-8 | TRBD1 | NA | CASSLPPSGQTDYEQYF | TGTGCCAGCAGCTTACCACCTTCGGGACAGACAGACTACGAGCAGTACTTC
TRBJ2-7 | 14 | TRBV5-1 | NA | once | CASSLNRGSYEQYF | TGCGCCAGCAGCTTGAACCGGGGCTCCTACGAGCAGTACTTC
TRBJ2-3 | 19 | TRBV28 | TRBD2 | NA | CASSFLVVTSGSYTDTQYF | TGTGCCAGCAGTTTCTTGGTTGTGACTAGCGGGAGTTATACAGATACGCAGTATTTT
TRBJ2-7 | 13 | TRBV11-2 | NA | NA | CASSPRGGYEQYF | TGTGCCAGCAGCCCGAGGGGAGGCTACGAGCAGTACTTC
TRBJ2-1 | 14 | TRBV28 | TRBD2 | once | CASSLGLAGNEQFF | TGTGCCAGCAGTTTAGGTCTAGCGGGGAATGAGCAGTTCTTC
TRBJ2-2 | 15 | TRBV5-1 | NA | NA | CASSLGYSEAGELFF | TGCGCCAGCAGCTTGGGGTACTCGGAGGCCGGGGAGCTGTTTTTT
TRBJ2-1 | 15 | TRBV7-9 | TRBD2 | NA | CASSSGLAGVAEQFF | TGTGCCAGCAGCTCAGGACTAGCGGGAGTGGCTGAGCAGTTCTTC
TRBJ2-6 | 14 | TRBV25-1 | NA | NA | CASSVGSGANVLTF | TGTGCCAGCAGTGTCGGTTCTGGGGCCAACGTCCTGACTTTC
TRBJ2-7 | 13 | TRBV5-1 | TRBD1 | NA | CASKGQENYEQYF | TGCGCCAGTAAGGGACAGGAAAACTACGAGCAGTACTTC
TRBJ2-3 | 15 | TRBV4-3 | TRBD2 | NA | CASSQDPSGKDTQYF | TGCGCCAGCAGCCAAGACCCTAGCGGGAAGGATACGCAGTATTTT
TRBJ2-1 | 16 | TRBV7-6 | TRBD2 | NA | CASSLPSSGGNNEQFF | TGTGCCAGCAGCTTACCCTCTAGCGGGGGGAACAATGAGCAGTTCTTC
TRBJ2-7 | 14 | TRBV28 | TRBD2 | NA | CASSFRGGADEQYF | TGTGCCAGCAGTTTCCGCGGGGGGGCAGACGAGCAGTACTTC
TRBJ2-2 | 14 | TRBV27 | NA | NA | CASSLRDPTGELFF | TGTGCCAGCAGTTTAAGGGATCCCACCGGGGAGCTGTTTTTT
TRBJ2-7 | 13 | TRBV5-6 | TRBD1 | NA | CASSPDRGYEQYF | TGTGCCAGCAGCCCGGACAGGGGCTACGAGCAGTACTTC
TRBJ2-3 | 13 | TRBV7-9 | NA | NA | CASSAKSTDTQYF | TGTGCCAGCAGCGCTAAAAGCACAGATACGCAGTATTTT
TRBJ2-7 | 14 | TRBV5-1 | NA | NA | CASSLAGGANEQYF | TGCGCCAGCAGCTTGGCAGGGGGGGCGAACGAGCAGTACTTC
TRBJ2-7 | 16 | TRBV5-4 | NA | NA | CASSLGGDGSSYEQYF | TGTGCCAGCAGTCTAGGGGGGGACGGAAGCTCCTACGAGCAGTACTTC
TRBJ1-1 | 14 | TRBV9 | TRBD1 | NA | CASSGGQMNTEAFF | TGTGCCAGCAGCGGGGGACAGATGAACACTGAAGCTTTCTTT
TRBJ2-7 | 13 | TRBV9 | TRBD2 | NA | CASSVEGEGEQYF | TGTGCCAGCAGCGTAGAAGGGGAGGGCGAGCAGTACTTC
TRBJ2-7 | 15 | TRBV4-1 | NA | NA | CASSQLHPQAYEQYF | TGCGCCAGCAGCCAACTGCACCCACAGGCTTACGAGCAGTACTTC
TRBJ2-7 | 11 | TRBV25-1 | NA | NA | CASRLGYEQYF | TGTGCCAGCAGGCTAGGATACGAGCAGTACTTC
TRBJ1-1 | 12 | TRBV4-2 | NA | NA | CASSLDGVGAFF | TGTGCCAGCAGCCTCGACGGAGTGGGAGCTTTCTTT
TRBJ1-1 | 14 | TRBV5-6 | NA | NA | CASSLAAGLSEAFF | TGTGCCAGCAGCCTGGCAGCCGGGCTAAGTGAAGCTTTCTTT
TRBJ2-2 | 15 | TRBV5-1 | TRBD1 | NA | CASSLGQGATGELFF | TGCGCCAGCAGCTTGGGACAGGGGGCAACCGGGGAGCTGTTTTTT
TRBJ2-7 | 15 | TRBV4-1 | TRBD2 | NA | CASSQDETSFHEQYF | TGCGCCAGCAGCCAAGATGAGACTAGCTTCCACGAGCAGTACTTC
TRBJ2-7 | 15 | TRBV6-6 | TRBD2 | NA | CASFGTSGRGYEQYF | TGTGCCAGCTTTGGGACTAGCGGGAGAGGTTACGAGCAGTACTTC
TRBJ1-2 | 13 | TRBV6-1 | NA | NA | CASSGPGGYGYTF | TGTGCCAGCAGTGGGCCTGGCGGCTATGGCTACACCTTC
TRBJ2-2 | 16 | TRBV7-6 | TRBD2 | NA | CASSLALGLVAGELFF | TGTGCCAGCAGCTTAGCCCTAGGACTAGTAGCCGGGGAGCTGTTTTTT
TRBJ2-5 | 11 | TRBV11-2 | NA | NA | CASSPQETQYF | TGTGCCAGCAGCCCTCAAGAGACCCAGTACTTC